This T cell receptor beta chain was recovered during a study of CXCR3-negative and CXCR3-positive naive CD8 T cells. Study-wide background: Each library held about 1.5 +/- 0.3 million TRB reads, around 140 million in total. Whole-study results and caveats: TRB CDR3 hydrophobicity was greater in CXCR3-positive naive cells than in CXCR3-negative naive cells. Naive cells, whether CXCR3-negative or CXCR3-positive, had similar TRBV-TRBJ usage, while memory cells differed. Naive subsets did not differ in surface CD5, and TRB CDR3 properties served to infer TCR strength.

Concerning this clonotype: As yet, its antigen is unknown.

TRB cDNA was prepared as libraries by UMI-labeled 5' RACE. Reprocessing the 5' RACE reads, TCRdb reports a single entry for every CDR3 protein and omits DNA. With 50,000 to 55,000 distinct CDR3 sequences in the sample, the ten largest clones hold around 1.5%. The sequence was obtained from a human donor in good health. Some clones in this sample may be carry-over from other donors' samples. The sequencing sample was made of naive CXCR3- CD8+ T cells from blood. Regarding subset: CD45RO-CCR7+CD27+CD95- naive CD8+ T cells lacking CXCR3 (TNR3-).

Here the CDR3 reads CASRPARENNEQFF. The chain is built from TRBV10-1 and TRBJ2-1; the TCRdb D gene call, TRBD2, has no DNA to confirm it. Germline CDR1 and CDR2: WNHNN and SYGVQD (reference sequence). The CDR3 is 14 residues long.